These 18 T cell receptor beta chains came from one sample sequenced in a study of blood T cell repertoires in COVID-19. This table comes from immunoSEQ multiplex PCR, and its TCRdb copy is limited to in-frame clones, with some not included. The table lists around 100,000 clones, approximately 78% of them singletons. The sample comprised peripheral blood. The source of these receptors is a man between 70 and 80 years old with acute or convalescent COVID-19.

The CDR3 DNA reads TGTGCCAGCAGCCAAGCAGACAGGGAGAGCAATCAGCCCCAGCATTTT. Protein: CASSQADRESNQPQHF. This rearrangement joins TRBV4-2 to TRBJ1-5; TRBD1 matches 7 bases. The V segment lost 1 base and the J segment 1 base; nucleotides outside the gene matches: 4. The CDR3 sequence is 16 residues long. Germline CDR1 reads LGHNA; CDR2 reads YNFKEQ.

This clone was counted between two and nine times. The chain couples TRBV9 to TRBJ1-4; D gene ambiguous. CDR3 length: 13 residues. Trimming cost V 3 bases and J 1 base, with 4 bases left between them. In germline, CDR1 is SGDLS, CDR2 YYNGEE. The DNA of the CDR3 is TGTGCCAGCAGCGCGGGAACTAATGAAAAACTGTTTTTT. It translates to CASSAGTNEKLFF.

This clone was counted at least ten times. The rearrangement links TRBV3-1 (or the pseudogene TRBV3-2) to TRBJ2-1; the D gene is possibly TRBD1 (6 bases). Trimming took off 5 bases at V and 6 bases at J, with 20 bases between the two ends. Germline V gives CDR1 LGHDT, CDR2 YNNKEL (reference sequence). There are 16 residues in the CDR3. CDR3 amino acids: CASSSMGQKGVNEQFF. DNA of the CDR3: TGTGCCAGCAGCTCCATGGGACAAAAGGGGGTCAATGAGCAGTTCTTC.

The chain couples TRBV18 to TRBJ2-3; D is unclear. V was clipped by 5 bases and J by 1 base, with 7 bases between them. The germline V gene has CDR1 KGHSH and CDR2 LQKENI. This CDR3 is built from 13 residues. CDR3 residues: CASSFTGTDTQYF. The CDR3 coding sequence is TGTGCCAGCTCATTCACAGGCACAGATACGCAGTATTTT.

V gene TRBV5-1 combines with J gene TRBJ2-3; D gene ambiguous. The CDR3 extends over 17 amino acids. In germline, CDR1 is SGHRS, CDR2 YFSETQ. Trimming removed 1 base from V and 2 bases from J, with 17 bases in between. The CDR3 region is CASSLQWQEGTTDTQYF. The CDR3 coding sequence is TGCGCCAGCAGCTTGCAGTGGCAGGAAGGTACCACAGATACGCAGTATTTT.

The chain uses TRBV7-3 and TRBJ2-1; TRBD2 agrees at 8 bases. V gave up 5 bases and J gave up 9 bases; unmatched junction bases: 12. Germline loops: CDR1 SGHTA, CDR2 FQGTGA. The CDR3 length is 15 residues. CDR3 amino acids: CASSRTGTRGGEQFF. The CDR3, as DNA: TGTGCCAGCAGCCGAACCGGGACTAGGGGTGGTGAGCAGTTCTTC. Full variable domain (remainder filled in from reference TRBV7-3 and TRBJ2-1): GAGVSQTPSNKVTEKGKYVELRCDPISGHTALYWYRQSLGQGPEFLIYFQGTGAADDSGLPNDRFFAVRPEGSVSTLKIQRTERGDSAVYLCASSRTGTRGGEQFFGPGTRLTVL.

The V and J genes are TRBV6-5 and TRBJ1-6; D call uncertain. This CDR3 comprises 15 residues. Deletions cut 6 bases from V and 7 bases from J, with 16 bases between. The germline V gene encodes CDR1 MNHEY and CDR2 SVGAGI. CDR3 DNA: TGTGCCAGCAGGACGACGGAGCTACCCAATTCACCCCTCCACTTT. Amino acids: CASRTTELPNSPLHF.

V usage is TRBV5-1 and J usage is TRBJ2-7; 7 nucleotides match TRBD2. This CDR3 contains 14 residues. CDR1 and CDR2 from the germline V gene are SGHRS and YFSETQ. The V segment lost 4 bases and the J segment 0 bases; nucleotides outside the gene matches: 4. The CDR3: CASSISGGSYEQYF. The CDR3 DNA sequence: TGCGCCAGCAGCATTTCGGGGGGCTCCTACGAGCAGTACTTC.

The chain uses TRBV3-1 (or the pseudogene TRBV3-2) and TRBJ1-2; D gene uncertain. The CDR3 is made up of 18 amino acids. Germline-derived CDR1 and CDR2 are LGHDT and YNNKEL (reference sequence). V lost 1 base, J lost 4 bases, and 22 bases lay in between. In DNA, the CDR3 is TGTGCCAGCAGCCAAGGAACTATCCTCCGAAGGAGCGTCTATGGCTACACCTTC. It codes for CASSQGTILRRSVYGYTF.

The chain carries TRBV6-5 and TRBJ1-1, with 7 bases aligning to TRBD1. The J segment lost 0 bases and the V segment lost 8 bases, leaving 6 bases of the junction unmatched. The CDR3 sequence is 14 residues long. Germline-derived CDR1 and CDR2 are MNHEY and SVGAGI. CDR3 DNA sequence: TGTGCCAGCGGTCGACAGGGACTGAACACTGAAGCTTTCTTT. Encoded protein: CASGRQGLNTEAFF.

The chain carries TRBV28 and TRBJ2-3; no clear D gene. V lost 3 bases to trimming and J lost 3 bases, with 7 bases between them. The germline V gene encodes CDR1 MDHEN and CDR2 SYDVKM. The CDR3 totals 13 residues. The chain's CDR3 is CASSFFKTDTQYF. CDR3 DNA: TGTGCCAGCAGTTTTTTCAAAACAGATACGCAGTATTTT.

The chain joins TRBV29-1 to TRBJ1-3; D ambiguous. Trimming stripped 7 bases from V and 2 bases from J, with 9 bases between. This CDR3 has 12 amino acids. Germline CDR1 SQVTM, CDR2 ANQGSEA. The chain's CDR3 is CSGESTGNTIYF. For the CDR3, the DNA is TGCAGCGGGGAGAGTACTGGAAACACCATATATTTT.

This clone was seen once. The chain links TRBV5-4 to TRBJ1-2, with TRBD1 as a possible D gene (6 bases). With 4 bases removed from V and 8 bases from J, the gap between germline ends came to 12 bases. This CDR3 is built from 12 residues. The germline V gene encodes CDR1 SGHNT and CDR2 YYREEE (reference sequence). CDR3 in amino acids: CASSDTGLGYTF. The CDR3 DNA is TGTGCCAGCAGCGACACAGGGTTAGGCTACACCTTC.

The V and J genes are TRBV28 and TRBJ2-3, with D perhaps matching TRBD2 (5 bases). The V gene's germline CDR1 is MDHEN and CDR2 SYDVKM. The V gene lost 2 bases and the J gene lost 2 bases, with 11 bases spanning the gap. There are 15 residues in the CDR3. CDR3 amino acids: CASSLIGGFTDTQYF. CDR3 DNA: TGTGCCAGCAGTTTAATTGGAGGTTTCACAGATACGCAGTATTTT.

The chain links TRBV3-1 (or the pseudogene TRBV3-2) to TRBJ1-6; D perhaps matches TRBD1 (6 bases). Germline V lookup: CDR1 LGHDT, CDR2 YNNKEL (reference sequence). The V and J ends lost 4 bases and 7 bases respectively, with 11 bases between them. The CDR3 runs 14 residues. The CDR3 is CASSPRQENSPLHF. The CDR3 DNA sequence: TGTGCCAGCAGCCCCCGACAGGAGAATTCACCCCTCCACTTT.

In this sample, this clone turned up a few times. The DNA for the CDR3 is TGTGCCAGCAGACGACCTACAGCCTACAATGAGCAGTTCTTC. This gives the protein CASRRPTAYNEQFF. The chain links TRBV6-5 to TRBJ2-1; D ambiguous. Trimming left V 6 bases short and J 2 bases short, with 11 bases between. CDR1 is MNHEY, CDR2 SVGAGI, per germline. This CDR3 region has 14 residues.

The genes are TRBV5-1 and TRBJ1-3, with a possible D match to TRBD1 (5 bases). Trimming left V 1 base short and J 4 bases short, with 15 bases between. CDR1 and CDR2 (germline): SGHRS, YFSETQ. This CDR3 comprises 16 residues. DNA of the CDR3: TGCGCCAGCAGCTTGAGTGGGCAGGGACTCGGAAACACCATATATTTT. Translated: CASSLSGQGLGNTIYF.

This chain connects TRBV27 to TRBJ2-2; 7 bases align to TRBD1. The CDR3 has 16 residues. Germline assignment: CDR1 MNHEY and CDR2 SMNVEV (reference sequence). V was pared by 2 bases and J by 7 bases, with 10 bases of the junction left unmatched. CDR3 coding DNA: TGTGCCAGCAGTTTAGAGGGGGCAGGAGAGGTCGGGGAGCTGTTTTTT. This codes for CASSLEGAGEVGELFF.